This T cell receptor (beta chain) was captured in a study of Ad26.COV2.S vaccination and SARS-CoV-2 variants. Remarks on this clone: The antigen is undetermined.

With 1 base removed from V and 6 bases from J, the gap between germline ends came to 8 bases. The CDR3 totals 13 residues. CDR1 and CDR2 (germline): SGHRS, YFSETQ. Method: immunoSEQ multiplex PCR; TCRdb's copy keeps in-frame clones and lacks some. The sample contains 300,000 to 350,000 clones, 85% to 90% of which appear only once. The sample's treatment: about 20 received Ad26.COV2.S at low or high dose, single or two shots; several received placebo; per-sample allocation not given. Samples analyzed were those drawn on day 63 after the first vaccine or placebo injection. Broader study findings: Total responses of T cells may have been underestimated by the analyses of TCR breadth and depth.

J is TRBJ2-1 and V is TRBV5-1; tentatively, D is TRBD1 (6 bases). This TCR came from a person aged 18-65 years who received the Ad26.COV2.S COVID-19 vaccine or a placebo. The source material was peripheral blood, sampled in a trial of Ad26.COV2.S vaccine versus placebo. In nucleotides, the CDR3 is TGCGCCAGCAGCTTGATAGGGGGCAATGAGCAGTTCTTC. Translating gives CASSLIGGNEQFF. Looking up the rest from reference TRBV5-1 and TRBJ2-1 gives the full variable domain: KAGVTQTPRYLIKTRGQQVTLSCSPISGHRSVSWYQQTPGQGLQFLFEYFSETQRNKGNFPGRFSGRQFSNSRSEMNVSTLELGDSALYLCASSLIGGNEQFFGPGTRLTVL.